The 8 T cell receptor beta chains below all came from one sample that was sequenced in a study of tumor-infiltrating lymphocytes in primary liver carcinoma. The authors made TCR beta cDNA from approximately 500 ng total RNA with a constant-region primer. It was through three nested multiplex PCR rounds of slightly modified ARM-PCR that TCR beta libraries arose. Each of the first two PCR rounds ran roughly 9 cycles with TRBV1-TRBV30 forward and C-beta reverse primers. One entry per CDR3 protein results from TCRdb running MiXCR on the multiplex PCR reads. The sample has about 23,000 distinct CDR3 sequences, approximately 77% seen once. The roughly 19-32 mg bulk tissue piece was not sorted before simultaneous RNA and DNA extraction. Sequenced: liver tumor tissue from sampling region 5. The subset was: tumor region T5, tumor centre. The origin of the receptors is a woman in her 30s with primary liver carcinoma and hepatitis B virus infection.

With respect to this clonotype: The germline gene is not matched at one end of the junction; a read error may be the cause. The rearrangement links TRBV20-1 to TRBJ2-7; D is perhaps TRBD1 or TRBD2 (6 bases each). CDR3 length: 14 residues. CDR1 and CDR2 from the germline V gene are DFQATT and SNEGSKA (reference sequence). CDR3 sequence (DNA): TGCAGTGCTAGAGACTTAGTGGGGGGCTACAAGCAGTACTTC. Translated: CSARDLVGGYKQYF.

With regard to this clonotype: One junction end disagrees with the germline gene, perhaps due to a read error. The rearrangement uses TRBV28 and TRBJ2-1, with unresolved D. The germline CDR1 and CDR2 sequences are MDHEN and SYDVKM. CDR3 length: 12 amino acids. The CDR3 DNA sequence: TGTTCCAGCAGTTTTGATAGATTTGAGCACTTCTTC. Encoded protein: CSSSFDRFEHFF. The full variable domain, in which reference TRBV28 and TRBJ2-1 provide the parts outside the CDR3, is DVKVTQSSRYLVKRTGEKVFLECVQDMDHENMFWYRQDPGLGLRLIYFSYDVKMKEKGDIPEGYSVSREKKERFSLILESASTNQTSMYLCSSSFDRFEHFFGPGTRLTVL.

This clonotype was observed many times. A much more abundant neighbour one base away suggests this may be a read error. The CDR3 does not end in the conserved phenylalanine or tryptophan, so this is likely a read error. The V gene is TRBV5-1, the J gene TRBJ2-2; TRBD1 might be the D (6 bases). Germline lookup yields CDR1 SGHRS and CDR2 YFSETQ. The V gene lost 0 bases and the J gene lost 1 base, with 13 bases spanning the gap. This CDR3 is 17 amino acids long. The CDR3 coding sequence is TGCGCCAGCAGCTTGGGGCACAGGGACAAGAACACCGGGGAGCTGTTTCTT. It translates to CASSLGHRDKNTGELFL.

This clonotype has a single count. Given the absence of the conserved phenylalanine or tryptophan at the CDR3 end, a read error is likely. The chain recombines TRBV11-2 with TRBJ2-2; D is undetermined. This CDR3 contains 16 residues. Per germline, CDR1 SGHAT and CDR2 FQNNGV. The DNA for the CDR3 is TGTGCCAGCAGCTTACCTGGGTTCGCGAACACTGGGGAGCTGTTTTTA. Amino acid sequence: CASSLPGFANTGELFL.

The rearrangement links TRBV11-3 to TRBJ2-1, with TRBD2 matching over 9 bases. With 5 bases clipped from V and 8 bases from J, the junction kept 10 bases outside the gene matches. Germline lookup yields CDR1 SGHNT and CDR2 YENEEA. The length of the CDR3 is 15 residues. CDR3 protein: CASSLPAGGGYEQFF. In DNA form, the CDR3 reads TGTGCCAGCAGCCTACCCGCGGGGGGGGGGTATGAGCAGTTCTTC. The variable domain in full, with the rest retrieved from reference TRBV11-3 and TRBJ2-1, is EAGVVQSPRYKIIEKKQPVAFWCNPISGHNTLYWYLQNLGQGPELLIRYENEEAVDDSQLPKDRFSAERLKGVDSTLKIQPAELGDSAVYLCASSLPAGGGYEQFFGPGTRLTVL.

Regarding this clonotype: Germline and junction disagree at one end, which may indicate a read error. V is TRBV11-2 and J is TRBJ2-3; D is tentatively TRBD1 or TRBD2 (5 bases each). The CDR3 loop spans 16 amino acids. The germline gives CDR1 SGHAT, CDR2 FQNNGV. This CDR3 reads CASSRTQPGRGDTQYF. CDR3 bases: TGTGCCAGCAGCCGGACGCAACCGGGAAGGGGAGATACACAGTATTTT.

This clonotype appeared a single time. The junction departs from the called germline gene at one end, perhaps through a read error. The rearrangement uses TRBV6-1 and TRBJ2-3, with D perhaps matching TRBD1 or TRBD2 (5 bases each). Germline V lookup: CDR1 MNHNS, CDR2 SASEGT. CDR3 size: 13 residues. This CDR3 reads CTSSEGIVDTRYF. The CDR3 DNA reads TGTACCAGCAGTGAGGGGATAGTGGATACGCGGTATTTT.

Concerning this clonotype: An end of the junction does not agree with germline; a read error may underlie this. The J gene is TRBJ2-3, the V gene TRBV4-3; D gene uncertain. The CDR3 consists of 18 residues. The V gene's germline CDR1 is LGHNA and CDR2 YSLEER. The CDR3 here is CASSQSVWLGDPDDKQYF. The CDR3 coding sequence is TGCGCCAGCAGCCAGTCGGTCTGGCTAGGTGATCCCGATGATAAGCAGTACTTT.